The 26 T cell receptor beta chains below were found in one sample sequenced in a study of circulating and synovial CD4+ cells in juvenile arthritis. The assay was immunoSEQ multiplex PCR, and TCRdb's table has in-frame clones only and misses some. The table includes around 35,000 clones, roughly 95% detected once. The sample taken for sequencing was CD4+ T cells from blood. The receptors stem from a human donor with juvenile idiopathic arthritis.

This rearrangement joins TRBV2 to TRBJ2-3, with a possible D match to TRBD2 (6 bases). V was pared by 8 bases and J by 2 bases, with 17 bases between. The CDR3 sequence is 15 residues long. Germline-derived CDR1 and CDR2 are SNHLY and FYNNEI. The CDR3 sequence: CASSRRAGYTDTQYF. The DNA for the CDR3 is TGTGCCAGCTCCCGGCGGGCGGGGTACACAGATACGCAGTATTTT.

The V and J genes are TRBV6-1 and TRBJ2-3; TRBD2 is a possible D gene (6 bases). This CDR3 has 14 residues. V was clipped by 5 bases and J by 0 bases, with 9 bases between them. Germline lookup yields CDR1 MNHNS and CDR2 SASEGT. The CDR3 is CASSSGTSTDTQYF. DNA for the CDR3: TGTGCCAGCAGTTCAGGGACTAGCACAGATACGCAGTATTTT.

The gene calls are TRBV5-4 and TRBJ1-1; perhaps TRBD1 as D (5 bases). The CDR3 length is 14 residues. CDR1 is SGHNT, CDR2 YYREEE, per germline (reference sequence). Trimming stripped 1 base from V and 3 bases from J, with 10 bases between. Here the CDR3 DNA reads TGTGCCAGCAGCTTGCCCGGGGGGTACACTGAAGCTTTCTTT. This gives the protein CASSLPGGYTEAFF.

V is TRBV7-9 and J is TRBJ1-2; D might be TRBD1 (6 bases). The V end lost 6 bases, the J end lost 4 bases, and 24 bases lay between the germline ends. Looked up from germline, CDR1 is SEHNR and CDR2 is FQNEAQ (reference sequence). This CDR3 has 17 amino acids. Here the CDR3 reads CASRPGGISRLLYGYTF. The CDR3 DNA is TGTGCCAGCAGACCGGGGGGCATCTCCCGACTACTCTATGGCTACACCTTC. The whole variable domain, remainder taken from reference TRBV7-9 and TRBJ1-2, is DTGVSQNPRHKITKRGQNVTFRCDPISEHNRLYWYRQTLGQGPEFLTYFQNEAQLEKSRLLSDRFSAERPKGSFSTLEIQRTEQGDSAMYLCASRPGGISRLLYGYTFGSGTRLTVV.

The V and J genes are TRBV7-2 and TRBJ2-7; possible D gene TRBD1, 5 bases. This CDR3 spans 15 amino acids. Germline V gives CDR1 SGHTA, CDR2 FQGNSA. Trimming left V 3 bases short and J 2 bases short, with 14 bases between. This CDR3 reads CASSLVTDTAYEQYF. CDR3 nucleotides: TGTGCCAGCAGCTTGGTGACGGACACTGCCTACGAGCAGTACTTC.

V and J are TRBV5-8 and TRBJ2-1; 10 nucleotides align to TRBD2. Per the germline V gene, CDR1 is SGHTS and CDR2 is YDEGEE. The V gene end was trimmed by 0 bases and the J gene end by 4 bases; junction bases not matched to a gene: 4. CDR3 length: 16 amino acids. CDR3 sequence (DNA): TGTGCCAGCAGCTTGGAAACTAGCGGGGATTACAATGAGCAGTTCTTC. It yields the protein CASSLETSGDYNEQFF.

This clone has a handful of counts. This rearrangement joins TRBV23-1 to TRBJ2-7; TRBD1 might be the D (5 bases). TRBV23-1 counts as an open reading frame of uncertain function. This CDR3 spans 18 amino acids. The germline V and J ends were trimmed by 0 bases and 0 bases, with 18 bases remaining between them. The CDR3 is CASSQSTLRVTSSYEQYF. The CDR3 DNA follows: TGCGCCAGCAGTCAATCTACGCTCAGGGTAACAAGCTCCTACGAGCAGTACTTC.

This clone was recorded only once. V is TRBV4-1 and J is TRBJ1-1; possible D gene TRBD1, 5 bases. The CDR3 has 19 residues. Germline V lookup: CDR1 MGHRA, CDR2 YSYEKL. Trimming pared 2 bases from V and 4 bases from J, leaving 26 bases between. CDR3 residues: CASSQSVVQPRGSSTEAFF. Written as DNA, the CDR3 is TGCGCCAGCAGCCAATCCGTGGTCCAACCACGGGGGTCCTCCACTGAAGCTTTCTTT.

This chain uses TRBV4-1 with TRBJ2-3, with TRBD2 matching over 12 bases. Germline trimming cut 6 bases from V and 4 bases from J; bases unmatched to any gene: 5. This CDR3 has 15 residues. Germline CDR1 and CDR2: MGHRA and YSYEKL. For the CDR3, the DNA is TGCGCCAGCAGACAGGGACTAGCGGGCGCAGATACGCAGTATTTT. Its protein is CASRQGLAGADTQYF.

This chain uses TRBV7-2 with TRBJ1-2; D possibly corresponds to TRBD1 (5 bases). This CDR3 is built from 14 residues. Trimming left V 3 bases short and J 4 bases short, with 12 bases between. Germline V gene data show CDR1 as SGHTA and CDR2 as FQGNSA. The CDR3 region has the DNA TGTGCCAGCAGCTTCTCAGGGATAGTCTATGGCTACACCTTC. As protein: CASSFSGIVYGYTF.

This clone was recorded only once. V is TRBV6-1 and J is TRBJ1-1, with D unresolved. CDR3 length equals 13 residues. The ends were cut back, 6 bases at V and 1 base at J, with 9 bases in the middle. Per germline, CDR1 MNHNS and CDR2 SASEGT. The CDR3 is CASRREGNTEAFF. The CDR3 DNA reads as TGTGCCAGCAGGAGAGAGGGGAACACTGAAGCTTTCTTT.

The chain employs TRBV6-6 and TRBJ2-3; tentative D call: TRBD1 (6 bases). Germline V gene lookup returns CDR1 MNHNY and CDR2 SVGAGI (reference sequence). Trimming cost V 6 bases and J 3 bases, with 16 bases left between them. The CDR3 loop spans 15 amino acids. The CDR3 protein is CASRGMDRTTDTQYF. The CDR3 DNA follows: TGTGCCAGCAGGGGTATGGACAGAACGACAGATACGCAGTATTTT.

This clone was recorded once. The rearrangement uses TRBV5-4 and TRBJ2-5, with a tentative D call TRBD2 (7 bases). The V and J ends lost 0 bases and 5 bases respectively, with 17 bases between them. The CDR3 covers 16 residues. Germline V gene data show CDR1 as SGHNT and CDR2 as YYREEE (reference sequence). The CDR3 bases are TGTGCCAGCAGCTTGGATGGACGGGGGGCAGACGAGACCCAGTACTTC. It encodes CASSLDGRGADETQYF.

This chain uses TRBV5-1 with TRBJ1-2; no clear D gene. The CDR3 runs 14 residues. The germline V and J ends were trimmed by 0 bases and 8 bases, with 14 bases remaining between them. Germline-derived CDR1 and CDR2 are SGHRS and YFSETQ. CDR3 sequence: CASSLAGSSRGYTF. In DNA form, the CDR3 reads TGCGCCAGCAGCTTGGCCGGGAGCTCCCGCGGCTACACCTTC. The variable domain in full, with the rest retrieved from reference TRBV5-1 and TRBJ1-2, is KAGVTQTPRYLIKTRGQQVTLSCSPISGHRSVSWYQQTPGQGLQFLFEYFSETQRNKGNFPGRFSGRQFSNSRSEMNVSTLELGDSALYLCASSLAGSSRGYTFGSGTRLTVV.

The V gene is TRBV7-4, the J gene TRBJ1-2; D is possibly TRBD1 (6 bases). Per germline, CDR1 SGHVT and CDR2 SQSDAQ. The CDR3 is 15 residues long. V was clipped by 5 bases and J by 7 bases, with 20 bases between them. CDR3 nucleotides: TGTGCCAGCAGCCTGGGGGCCCTACTACTCTCTGGCTACACCTTC. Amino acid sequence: CASSLGALLLSGYTF.

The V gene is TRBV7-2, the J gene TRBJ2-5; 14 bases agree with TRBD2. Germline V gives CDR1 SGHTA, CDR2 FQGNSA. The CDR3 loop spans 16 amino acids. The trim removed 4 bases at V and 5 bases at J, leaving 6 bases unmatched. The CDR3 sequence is CASSSGLAGEGETQYF. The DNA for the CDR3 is TGTGCCAGCAGCTCGGGACTAGCGGGGGAGGGTGAGACCCAGTACTTC.

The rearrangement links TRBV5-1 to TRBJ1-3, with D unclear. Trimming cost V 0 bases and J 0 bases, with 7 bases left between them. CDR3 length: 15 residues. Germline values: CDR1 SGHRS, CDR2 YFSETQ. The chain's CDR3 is CASSLGPSSGNTIYF. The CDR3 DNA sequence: TGCGCCAGCAGCTTGGGTCCGAGCTCTGGAAACACCATATATTTT.

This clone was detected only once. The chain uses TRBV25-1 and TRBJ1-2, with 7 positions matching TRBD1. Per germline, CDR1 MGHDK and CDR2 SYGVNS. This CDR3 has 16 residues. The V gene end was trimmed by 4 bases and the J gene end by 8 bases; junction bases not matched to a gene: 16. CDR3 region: CASSATAPTGLSGYTF. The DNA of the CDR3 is TGTGCCAGCAGTGCCACCGCCCCGACAGGGTTGAGCGGCTACACCTTC.

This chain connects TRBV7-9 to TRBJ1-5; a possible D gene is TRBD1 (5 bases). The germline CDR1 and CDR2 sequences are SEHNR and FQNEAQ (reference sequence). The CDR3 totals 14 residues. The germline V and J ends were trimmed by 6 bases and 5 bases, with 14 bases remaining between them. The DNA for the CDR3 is TGTGCCAGCAGTCGGGACTGGGGGGATCAGCCCCAGCATTTT. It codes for CASSRDWGDQPQHF. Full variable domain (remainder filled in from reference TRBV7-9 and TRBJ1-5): DTGVSQNPRHKITKRGQNVTFRCDPISEHNRLYWYRQTLGQGPEFLTYFQNEAQLEKSRLLSDRFSAERPKGSFSTLEIQRTEQGDSAMYLCASSRDWGDQPQHFGDGTRLSIL.

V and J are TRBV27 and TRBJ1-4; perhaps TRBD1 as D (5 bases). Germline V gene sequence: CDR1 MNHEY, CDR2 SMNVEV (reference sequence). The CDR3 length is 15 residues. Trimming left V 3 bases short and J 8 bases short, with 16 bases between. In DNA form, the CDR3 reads TGTGCCAGCAGTTTGGCCGGGGGAGCGAGGGAAAAACTGTTTTTT. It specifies CASSLAGGAREKLFF.

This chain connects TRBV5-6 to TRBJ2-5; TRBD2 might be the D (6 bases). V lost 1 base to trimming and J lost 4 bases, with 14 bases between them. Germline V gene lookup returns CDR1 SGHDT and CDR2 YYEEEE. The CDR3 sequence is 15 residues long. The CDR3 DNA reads TGTGCCAGCAGCTTGTTCGCGCGGGGTACAGAGACCCAGTACTTC. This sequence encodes CASSLFARGTETQYF.

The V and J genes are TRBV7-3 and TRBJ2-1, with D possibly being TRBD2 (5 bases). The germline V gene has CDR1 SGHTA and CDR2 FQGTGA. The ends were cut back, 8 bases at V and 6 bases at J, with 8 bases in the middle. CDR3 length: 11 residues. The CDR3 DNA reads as TGTGCCAGCTCTGAGGGCAATGAGCAGTTCTTC. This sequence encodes CASSEGNEQFF.

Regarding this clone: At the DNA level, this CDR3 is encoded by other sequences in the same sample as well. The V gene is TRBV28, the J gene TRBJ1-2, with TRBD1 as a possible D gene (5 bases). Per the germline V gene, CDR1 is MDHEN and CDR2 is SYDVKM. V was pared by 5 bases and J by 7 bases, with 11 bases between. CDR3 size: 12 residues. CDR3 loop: CASSAGTGGYTF. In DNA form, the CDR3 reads TGTGCCAGCAGTGCCGGGACTGGTGGCTACACCTTC.

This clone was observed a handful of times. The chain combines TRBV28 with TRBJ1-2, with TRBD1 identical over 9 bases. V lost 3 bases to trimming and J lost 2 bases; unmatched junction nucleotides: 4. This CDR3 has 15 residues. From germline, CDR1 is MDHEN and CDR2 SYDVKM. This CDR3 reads CASSFGDRDNYGYTF. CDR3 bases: TGTGCCAGCAGTTTTGGGGACAGGGACAACTATGGCTACACCTTC.

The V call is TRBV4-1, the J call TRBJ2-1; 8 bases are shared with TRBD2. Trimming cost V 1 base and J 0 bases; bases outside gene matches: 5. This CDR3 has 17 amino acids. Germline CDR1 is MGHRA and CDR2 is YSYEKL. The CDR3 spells CASSQVLAGSSYNEQFF. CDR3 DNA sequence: TGCGCCAGCAGCCAAGTGCTAGCGGGCAGCTCCTACAATGAGCAGTTCTTC.

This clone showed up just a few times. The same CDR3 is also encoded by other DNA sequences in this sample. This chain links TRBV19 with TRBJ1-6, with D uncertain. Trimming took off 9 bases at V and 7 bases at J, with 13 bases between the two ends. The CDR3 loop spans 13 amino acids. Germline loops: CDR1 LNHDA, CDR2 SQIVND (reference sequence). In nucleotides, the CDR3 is TGTGCCAGCCGAAGGACGGGGAATTCACCCCTCCACTTT. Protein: CASRRTGNSPLHF.